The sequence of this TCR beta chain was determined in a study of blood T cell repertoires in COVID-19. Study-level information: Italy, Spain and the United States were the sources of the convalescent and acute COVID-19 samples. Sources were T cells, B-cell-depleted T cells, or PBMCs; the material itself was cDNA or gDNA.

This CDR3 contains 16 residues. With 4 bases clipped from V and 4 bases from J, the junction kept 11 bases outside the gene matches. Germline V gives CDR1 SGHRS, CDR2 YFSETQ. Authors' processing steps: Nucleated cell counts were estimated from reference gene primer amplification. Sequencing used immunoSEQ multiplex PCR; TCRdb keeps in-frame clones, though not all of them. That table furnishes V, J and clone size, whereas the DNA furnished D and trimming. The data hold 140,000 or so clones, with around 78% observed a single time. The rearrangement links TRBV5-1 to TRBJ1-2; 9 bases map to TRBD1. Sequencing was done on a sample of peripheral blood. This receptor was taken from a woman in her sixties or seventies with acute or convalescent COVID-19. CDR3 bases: TGCGCCAGCAGCAGCACCGGGACAGGGAGCGGCTATGGCTACACCTTC. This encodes CASSSTGTGSGYGYTF.